This TCR beta chain was sequenced in a study of OX40 agonist ivuxolimab in advanced cancers. Sequenced by immunoSEQ multiplex PCR; TCRdb stores in-frame clones only, minus some. The table lists 82,000 or so clones, roughly 92% of them singletons, with about 0.61% in the top ten. The CDR3 sequence is 14 residues long. J gave up 5 bases and V 0 bases, and 3 bases lay outside the gene matches. Germline CDR1 and CDR2: GTSNPN and SVGIG (reference sequence). Patients were ruled out by autoimmune disease history or systemic immunosuppression. Sequences were derived from CD4+ or CD8+ T cells sorted from blood, sampled in a trial of the OX40 agonist ivuxolimab. The sequence was obtained from an adult with an advanced solid tumor such as melanoma, head and neck, liver or kidney cancer. V and J are TRBV30 and TRBJ1-4, with 7 bases fitting TRBD1. CDR3 sequence (DNA): TGTGCCTGGAGTGTCGGAGGGGGCAATGAAAAACTGTTTTTT. Translation gives CAWSVGGGNEKLFF.